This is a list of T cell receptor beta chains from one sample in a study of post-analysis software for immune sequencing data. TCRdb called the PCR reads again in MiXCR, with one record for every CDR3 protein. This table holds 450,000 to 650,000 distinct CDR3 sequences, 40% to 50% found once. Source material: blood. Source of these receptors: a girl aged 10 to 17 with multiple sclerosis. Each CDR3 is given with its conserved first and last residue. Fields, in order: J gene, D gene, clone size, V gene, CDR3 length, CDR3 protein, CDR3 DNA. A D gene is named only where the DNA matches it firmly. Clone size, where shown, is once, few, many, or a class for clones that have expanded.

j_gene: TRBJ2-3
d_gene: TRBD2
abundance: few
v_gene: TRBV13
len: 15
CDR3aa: CASSVSGRGADTQYF
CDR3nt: TGTGCCAGCAGTGTGAGCGGGAGGGGAGCAGATACGCAGTATTTT

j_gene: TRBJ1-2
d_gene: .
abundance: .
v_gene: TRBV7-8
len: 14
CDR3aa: CASTPLGTSYGYTF
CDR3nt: TGTGCCAGCACTCCCTTGGGGACCAGCTATGGCTACACCTTC

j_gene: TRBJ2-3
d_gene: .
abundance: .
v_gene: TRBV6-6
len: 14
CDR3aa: CASSYDRPTDTQYF
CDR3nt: TGTGCCAGCAGTTACGACAGACCCACAGATACGCAGTATTTT

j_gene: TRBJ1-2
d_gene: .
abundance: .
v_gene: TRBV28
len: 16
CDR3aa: CASSSIDGASNYGYTF
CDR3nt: TGTGCCAGCAGTTCCATAGACGGGGCTTCTAACTATGGCTACACCTTT

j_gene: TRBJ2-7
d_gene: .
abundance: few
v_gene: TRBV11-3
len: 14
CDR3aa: CASSNPSGSYEQYF
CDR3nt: TGTGCCAGCAGCAACCCCAGCGGATCCTACGAGCAGTACTTC

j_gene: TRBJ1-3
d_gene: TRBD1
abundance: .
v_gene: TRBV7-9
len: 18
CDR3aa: CASSSWWGQETSGNTIYF
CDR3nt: TGTGCCAGCAGTTCCTGGTGGGGACAGGAAACGTCTGGAAACACCATATATTTT

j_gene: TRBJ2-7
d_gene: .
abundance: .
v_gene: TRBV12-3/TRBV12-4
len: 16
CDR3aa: CASSLTPLGAPYEQYF
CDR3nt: TGTGCCAGCAGTTTAACCCCTCTGGGGGCACCCTACGAGCAGTACTTC

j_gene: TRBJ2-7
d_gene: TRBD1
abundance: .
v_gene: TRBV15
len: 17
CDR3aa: CAASRDLGQGSTYEQYF
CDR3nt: TGTGCCGCCAGCAGAGATCTTGGACAGGGGTCCACCTACGAGCAGTACTTC

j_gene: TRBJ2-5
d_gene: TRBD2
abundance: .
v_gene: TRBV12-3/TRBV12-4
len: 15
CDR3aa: CASSLGLAKANEQYF
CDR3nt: TGTGCCAGCAGTTTAGGACTAGCGAAGGCCAATGAGCAGTACTTC

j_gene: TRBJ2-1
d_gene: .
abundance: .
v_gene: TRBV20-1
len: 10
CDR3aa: CSARDPDEFF
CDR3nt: TGCAGTGCTAGGGACCCCGACGAGTTCTTC

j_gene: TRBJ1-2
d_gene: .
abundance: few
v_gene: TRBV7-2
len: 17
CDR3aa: CASTKRADSTYSYGYTF
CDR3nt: TGTGCCAGCACCAAAAGGGCGGATTCGACCTATTCTTATGGCTACACCTTC

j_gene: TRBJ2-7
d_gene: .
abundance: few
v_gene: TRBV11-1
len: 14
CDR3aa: CASSPGQGKYEQYF
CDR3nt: TGTGCCAGCAGTCCAGGCCAGGGGAAGTACGAGCAGTACTTC

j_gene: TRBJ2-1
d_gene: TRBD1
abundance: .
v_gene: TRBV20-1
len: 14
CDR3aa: CSAHRDRGLNEQFF
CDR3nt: TGCAGTGCTCACCGGGACAGGGGGCTCAATGAGCAGTTCTTC

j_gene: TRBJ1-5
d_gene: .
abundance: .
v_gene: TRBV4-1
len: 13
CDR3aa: CASCQVPGQPQHF
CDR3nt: TGCGCCAGCTGCCAAGTCCCGGGTCAGCCCCAGCATTTT

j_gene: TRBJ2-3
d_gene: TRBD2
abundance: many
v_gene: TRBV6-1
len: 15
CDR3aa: CASSIIAGEGDTQYF
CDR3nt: TGTGCCAGCAGTATAATAGCGGGAGAGGGAGATACGCAGTATTTT

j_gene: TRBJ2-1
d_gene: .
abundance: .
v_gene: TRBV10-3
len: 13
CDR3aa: CANRQDHYNEQFF
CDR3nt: TGTGCCAACAGACAGGACCACTACAATGAGCAGTTCTTC

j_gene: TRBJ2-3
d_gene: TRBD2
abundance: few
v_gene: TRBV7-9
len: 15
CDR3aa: CASSRSSGSKDTQYF
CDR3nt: TGTGCCAGCAGCCGTTCTAGCGGGAGTAAAGATACGCAGTATTTT

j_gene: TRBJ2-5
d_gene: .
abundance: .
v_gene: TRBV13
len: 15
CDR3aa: CASSTQTSKEETQYF
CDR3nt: TGTGCCAGCAGCACGCAGACTAGTAAGGAAGAGACCCAGTACTTC

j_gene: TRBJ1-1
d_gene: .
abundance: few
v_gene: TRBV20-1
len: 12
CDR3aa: CSARDKRGEAFF
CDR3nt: TGCAGTGCTAGAGATAAGAGGGGAGAAGCTTTCTTT

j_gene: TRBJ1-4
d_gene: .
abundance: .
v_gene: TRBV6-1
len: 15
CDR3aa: CASSEWSRPREKLFF
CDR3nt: TGTGCCAGCAGTGAATGGTCCAGGCCTCGAGAAAAACTGTTTTTT

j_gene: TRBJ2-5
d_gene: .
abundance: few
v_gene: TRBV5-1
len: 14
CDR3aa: CASSPTRGMETQYF
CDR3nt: TGCGCCAGCAGCCCCACGAGGGGAATGGAGACCCAGTACTTC

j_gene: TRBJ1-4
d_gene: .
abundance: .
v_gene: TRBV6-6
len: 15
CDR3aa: CASSPEGEANEKLFF
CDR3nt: TGTGCCAGCAGTCCCGAGGGGGAAGCTAATGAAAAACTGTTTTTT

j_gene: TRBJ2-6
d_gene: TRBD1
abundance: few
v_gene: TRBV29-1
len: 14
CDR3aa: CSVAGGAGANVLTF
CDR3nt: TGCAGCGTTGCAGGGGGCGCTGGGGCCAACGTCCTGACTTTC

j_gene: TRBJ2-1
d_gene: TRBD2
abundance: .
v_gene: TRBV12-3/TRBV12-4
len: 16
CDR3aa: CASSLIRTSGGNEQFF
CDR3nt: TGTGCCAGCAGTTTAATCCGGACTAGCGGGGGCAATGAGCAGTTCTTC

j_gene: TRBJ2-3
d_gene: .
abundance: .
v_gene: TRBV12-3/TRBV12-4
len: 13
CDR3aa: CASSLSGKDAQYF
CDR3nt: TGTGCCAGCAGTCTTTCCGGAAAAGATGCGCAGTATTTT

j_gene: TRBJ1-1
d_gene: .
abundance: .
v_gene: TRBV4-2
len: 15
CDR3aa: CASSQEATSVTEAFF
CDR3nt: TGTGCCAGCAGCCAAGAAGCAACCTCCGTCACTGAAGCTTTCTTT

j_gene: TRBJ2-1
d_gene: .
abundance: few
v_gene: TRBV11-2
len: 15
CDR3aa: CASSPPSGGYNEQFF
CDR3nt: TGTGCCAGCAGCCCGCCATCCGGGGGCTACAATGAGCAGTTCTTC

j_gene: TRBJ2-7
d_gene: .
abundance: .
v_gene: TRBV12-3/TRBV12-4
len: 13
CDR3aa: CASSFSAGYEQYF
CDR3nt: TGTGCCAGCAGTTTTTCCGCGGGCTACGAGCAGTACTTC

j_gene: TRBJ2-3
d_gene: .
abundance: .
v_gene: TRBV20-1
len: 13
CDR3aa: CSADGVILDTQYF
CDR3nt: TGCAGTGCTGACGGGGTGATTTTGGATACGCAGTATTTT

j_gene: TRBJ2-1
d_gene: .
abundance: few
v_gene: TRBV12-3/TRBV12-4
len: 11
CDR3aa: CASKALNEQFF
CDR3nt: TGTGCCAGCAAAGCTCTCAATGAGCAGTTCTTC

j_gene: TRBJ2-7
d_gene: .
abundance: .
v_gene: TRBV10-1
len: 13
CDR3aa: CASSSPGTNEQYF
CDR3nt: TGCGCCAGCAGTAGTCCCGGGACGAACGAGCAGTACTTC

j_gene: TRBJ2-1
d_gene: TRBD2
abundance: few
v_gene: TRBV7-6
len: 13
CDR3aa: CASAGLAGGEQFF
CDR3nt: TGTGCCAGCGCGGGACTAGCGGGGGGTGAGCAGTTCTTC

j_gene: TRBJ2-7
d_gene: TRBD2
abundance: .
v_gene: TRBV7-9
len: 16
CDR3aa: CASSASGTSGSYEQYF
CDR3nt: TGTGCCAGCAGCGCTTCCGGGACTAGCGGGAGCTACGAGCAGTACTTC

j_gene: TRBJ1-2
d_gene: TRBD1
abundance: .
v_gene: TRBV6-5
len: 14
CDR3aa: CASSDITGEDGYTF
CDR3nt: TGTGCCAGCAGTGACATCACAGGGGAGGATGGCTACACCTTC

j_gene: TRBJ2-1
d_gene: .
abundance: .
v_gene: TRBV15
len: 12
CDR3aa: CATSTPGGTQFF
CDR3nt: TGTGCCACCAGCACCCCCGGAGGGACCCAGTTCTTC

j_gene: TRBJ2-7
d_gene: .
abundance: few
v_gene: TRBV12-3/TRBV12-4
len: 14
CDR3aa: CASSGPGHLYEQYF
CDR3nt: TGTGCCAGCAGTGGACCGGGACACTTGTACGAGCAGTACTTC

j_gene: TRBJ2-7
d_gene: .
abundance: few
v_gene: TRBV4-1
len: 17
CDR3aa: CASSQDVRPRISYEQYF
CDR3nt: TGCGCCAGCAGCCAAGATGTACGGCCGCGGATCTCCTACGAGCAGTACTTC

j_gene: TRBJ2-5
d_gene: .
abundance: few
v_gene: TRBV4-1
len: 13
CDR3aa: CASSQDPGSAQYF
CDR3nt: TGCGCCAGCAGCCAAGATCCGGGGAGTGCGCAGTACTTC

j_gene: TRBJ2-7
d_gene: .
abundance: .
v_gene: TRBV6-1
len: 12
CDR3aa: CASSVGVGEQYF
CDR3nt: TGTGCCAGCAGCGTCGGGGTGGGCGAGCAGTACTTC

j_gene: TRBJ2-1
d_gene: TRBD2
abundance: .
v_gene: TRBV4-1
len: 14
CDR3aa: CASSHRAGMYEQFF
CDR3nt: TGCGCCAGCAGCCATAGAGCGGGAATGTATGAGCAGTTCTTC

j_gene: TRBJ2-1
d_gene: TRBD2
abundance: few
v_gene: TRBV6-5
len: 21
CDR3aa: CASSSITIGTSAIGSYNEQFF
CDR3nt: TGTGCCAGCAGTTCTATTACAATTGGGACTAGCGCGATCGGCTCCTACAATGAGCAGTTCTTC

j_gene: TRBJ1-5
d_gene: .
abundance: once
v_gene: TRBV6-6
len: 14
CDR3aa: CASSSVARGQPQHF
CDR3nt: TGTGCCAGCAGTTCCGTTGCGCGAGGACAGCCCCAGCATTTT